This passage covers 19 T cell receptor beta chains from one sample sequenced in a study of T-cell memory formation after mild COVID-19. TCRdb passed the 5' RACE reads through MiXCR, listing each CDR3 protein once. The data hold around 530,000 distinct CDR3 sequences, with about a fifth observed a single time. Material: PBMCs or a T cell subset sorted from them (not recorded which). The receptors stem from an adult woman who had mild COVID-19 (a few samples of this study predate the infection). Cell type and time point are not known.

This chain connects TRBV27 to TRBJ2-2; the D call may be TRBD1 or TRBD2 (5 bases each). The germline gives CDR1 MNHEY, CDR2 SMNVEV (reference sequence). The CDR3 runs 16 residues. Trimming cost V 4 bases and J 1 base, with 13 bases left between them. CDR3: CASSSGAVLNTGELFF. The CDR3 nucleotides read TGTGCCAGCAGTTCCGGGGCAGTACTGAACACCGGGGAGCTGTTTTTT.

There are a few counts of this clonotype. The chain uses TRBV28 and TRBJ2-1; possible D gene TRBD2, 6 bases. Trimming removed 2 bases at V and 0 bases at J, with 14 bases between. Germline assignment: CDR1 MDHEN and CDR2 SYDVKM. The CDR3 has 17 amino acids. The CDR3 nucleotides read TGTGCCAGCAGTTTAAGGAGGGCTTTACTCTCCTACAATGAGCAGTTCTTC. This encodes CASSLRRALLSYNEQFF.

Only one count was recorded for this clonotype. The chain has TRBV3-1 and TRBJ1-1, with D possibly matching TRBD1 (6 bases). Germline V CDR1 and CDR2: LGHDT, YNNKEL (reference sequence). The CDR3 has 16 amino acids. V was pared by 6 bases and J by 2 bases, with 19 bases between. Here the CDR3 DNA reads TGTGCCAGCAGTTCGGAAGGAGGGGGGGTTAACACTGAAGCTTTCTTT. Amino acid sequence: CASSSEGGGVNTEAFF.

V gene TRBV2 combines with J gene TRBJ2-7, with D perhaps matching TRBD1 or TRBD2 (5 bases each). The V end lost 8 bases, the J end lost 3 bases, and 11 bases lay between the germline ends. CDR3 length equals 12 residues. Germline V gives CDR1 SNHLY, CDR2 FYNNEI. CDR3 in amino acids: CASGTLSYEQYF. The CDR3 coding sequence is TGTGCCAGCGGGACCCTCAGCTACGAGCAGTACTTC.

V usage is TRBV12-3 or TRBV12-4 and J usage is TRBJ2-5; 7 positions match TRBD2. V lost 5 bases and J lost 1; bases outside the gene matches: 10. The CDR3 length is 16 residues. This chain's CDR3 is CASSLGGAGAQETQYF. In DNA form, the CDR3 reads TGTGCCAGCAGTCTGGGAGGGGCAGGTGCCCAAGAGACCCAGTACTTC.

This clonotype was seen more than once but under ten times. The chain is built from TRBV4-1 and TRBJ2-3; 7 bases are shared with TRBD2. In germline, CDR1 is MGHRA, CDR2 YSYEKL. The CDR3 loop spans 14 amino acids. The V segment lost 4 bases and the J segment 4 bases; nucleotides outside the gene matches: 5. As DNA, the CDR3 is TGCGCCAGCAGCCCGACTAGCCTCCCAGATACGCAGTATTTT. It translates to CASSPTSLPDTQYF.

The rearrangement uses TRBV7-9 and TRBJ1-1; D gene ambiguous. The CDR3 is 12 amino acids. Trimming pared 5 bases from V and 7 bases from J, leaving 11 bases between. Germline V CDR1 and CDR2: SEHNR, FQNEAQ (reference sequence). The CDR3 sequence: CASSQMGGEAFF. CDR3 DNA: TGTGCCAGCAGCCAAATGGGAGGTGAAGCTTTCTTT. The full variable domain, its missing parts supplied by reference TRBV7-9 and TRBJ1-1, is DTGVSQNPRHKITKRGQNVTFRCDPISEHNRLYWYRQTLGQGPEFLTYFQNEAQLEKSRLLSDRFSAERPKGSFSTLEIQRTEQGDSAMYLCASSQMGGEAFFGQGTRLTVV.

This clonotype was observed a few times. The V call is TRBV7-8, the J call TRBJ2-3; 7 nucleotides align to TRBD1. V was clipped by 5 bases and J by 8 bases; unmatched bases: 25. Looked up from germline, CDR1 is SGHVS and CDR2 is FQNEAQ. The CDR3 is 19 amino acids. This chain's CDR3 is CASSQGGATGIILNGTQYF. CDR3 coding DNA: TGTGCCAGCAGCCAAGGTGGTGCGACAGGGATAATTCTCAACGGTACGCAGTATTTT.

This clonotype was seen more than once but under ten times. CDR3 sequence reads: CASSSNLNRETQYF. The CDR3 bases are TGCGCCAGCAGCTCCAACCTCAACAGGGAGACCCAGTACTTC. The J gene is TRBJ2-5, the V gene TRBV5-1; D possibly corresponds to TRBD1 (5 bases). Deletions cut 3 bases from V and 5 bases from J, with 14 bases between. Germline V gene lookup returns CDR1 SGHRS and CDR2 YFSETQ. The CDR3 runs 14 residues.

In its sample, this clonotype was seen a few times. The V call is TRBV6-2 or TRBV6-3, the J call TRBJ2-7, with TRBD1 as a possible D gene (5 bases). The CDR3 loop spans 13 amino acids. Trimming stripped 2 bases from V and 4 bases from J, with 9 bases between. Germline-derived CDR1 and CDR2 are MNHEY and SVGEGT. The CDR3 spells CASSYRDRYEQYF. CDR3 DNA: TGTGCCAGCAGTTACCGCGACAGATACGAGCAGTACTTC.

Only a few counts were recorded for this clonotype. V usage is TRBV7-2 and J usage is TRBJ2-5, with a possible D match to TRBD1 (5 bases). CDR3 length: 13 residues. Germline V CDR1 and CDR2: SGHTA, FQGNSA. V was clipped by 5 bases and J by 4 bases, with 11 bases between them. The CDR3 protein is CASSGAVPETQYF. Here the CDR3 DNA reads TGTGCCAGCAGCGGGGCAGTACCAGAGACCCAGTACTTC.

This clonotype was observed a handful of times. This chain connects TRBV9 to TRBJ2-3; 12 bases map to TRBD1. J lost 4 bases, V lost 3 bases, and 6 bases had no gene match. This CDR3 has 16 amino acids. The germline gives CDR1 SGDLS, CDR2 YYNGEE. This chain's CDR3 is CASSAPGTGGSDTQYF. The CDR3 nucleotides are TGTGCCAGCAGCGCCCCCGGGACAGGGGGCTCAGATACGCAGTATTTT.

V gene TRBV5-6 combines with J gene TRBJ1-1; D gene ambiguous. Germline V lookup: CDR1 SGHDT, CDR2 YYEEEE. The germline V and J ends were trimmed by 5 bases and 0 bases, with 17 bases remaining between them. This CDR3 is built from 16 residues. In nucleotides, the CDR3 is TGTGCCAGCAGTTTCGGACGGAGGAGGGTGAACACTGAAGCTTTCTTT. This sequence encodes CASSFGRRRVNTEAFF.

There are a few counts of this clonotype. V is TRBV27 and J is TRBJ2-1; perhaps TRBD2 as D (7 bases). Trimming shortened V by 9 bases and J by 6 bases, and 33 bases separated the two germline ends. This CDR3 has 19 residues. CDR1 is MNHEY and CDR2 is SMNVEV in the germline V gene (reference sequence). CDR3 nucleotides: TGTGCCAGTAAGGGAGGGGGTCTTAATCGAGCGGGTGTAGGCAATGAGCAGTTCTTC. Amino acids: CASKGGGLNRAGVGNEQFF.

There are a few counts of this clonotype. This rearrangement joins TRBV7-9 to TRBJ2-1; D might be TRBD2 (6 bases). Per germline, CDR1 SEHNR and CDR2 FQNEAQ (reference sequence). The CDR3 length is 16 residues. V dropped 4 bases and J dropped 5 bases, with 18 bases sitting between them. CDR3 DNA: TGTGCCAGCAGCTCCCCGGGACTGGGGAAAGACAATGAGCAGTTCTTC. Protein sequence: CASSSPGLGKDNEQFF.

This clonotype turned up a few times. CDR3: CASSRGADQPQHF. The CDR3 coding sequence is TGCGCCAGCAGCCGAGGGGCGGATCAGCCCCAGCATTTT. The chain combines TRBV5-1 with TRBJ1-5; D may be TRBD1 (5 bases). V dropped 4 bases and J dropped 5 bases, with 10 bases sitting between them. The CDR3 length is 13 residues. CDR1 and CDR2 from the germline V gene are SGHRS and YFSETQ. The full variable domain, in which reference TRBV5-1 and TRBJ1-5 provide the parts outside the CDR3, is KAGVTQTPRYLIKTRGQQVTLSCSPISGHRSVSWYQQTPGQGLQFLFEYFSETQRNKGNFPGRFSGRQFSNSRSEMNVSTLELGDSALYLCASSRGADQPQHFGDGTRLSIL.

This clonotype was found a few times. The CDR3 nucleotides read TGTGCTAGTGGTTTGGCCCTTAACAGGGACCCCCCCATATATTTT. Residues: CASGLALNRDPPIYF. The chain links TRBV12-5 to TRBJ1-3, with D possibly being TRBD1 (6 bases). The CDR3 sequence is 15 residues long. V lost 1 base and J lost 11, with 18 bases in between. Germline CDR1 and CDR2: LGHNT and FRNRAP.

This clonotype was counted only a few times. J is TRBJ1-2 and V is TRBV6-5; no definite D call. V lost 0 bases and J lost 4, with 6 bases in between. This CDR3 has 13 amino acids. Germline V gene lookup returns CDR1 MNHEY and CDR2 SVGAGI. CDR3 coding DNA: TGTGCCAGCAGTTACTCTGGCCCCTATGGCTACACCTTC. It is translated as CASSYSGPYGYTF.

CDR3 loop: CSVAPGLAGGYNEQFF. In nucleotides, the CDR3 is TGCAGCGTTGCCCCGGGACTAGCGGGAGGTTACAATGAGCAGTTCTTC. This chain uses TRBV29-1 with TRBJ2-1; TRBD2 matches 15 bases. The CDR3 extends over 16 amino acids. Losses at the gene ends were 4 bases for V and 4 bases for J; bases not matched to a gene: 5. Germline CDR1 SQVTM, CDR2 ANQGSEA.